A selection of T cell receptor beta chains follows, all from one sample in a study of cytomegalovirus exposure and HLA in healthy donors. Sequencing used immunoSEQ multiplex PCR; TCRdb keeps in-frame clones, though not all of them. Among 150,000 to 200,000 clones listed, roughly four fifths were seen once. Sequences were obtained from PBMCs. The receptors here all came from a man aged 18 to 35 in good health and CMV-seronegative. CDR3s include the opening cysteine and the closing phenylalanine or tryptophan. The D gene is left open where the match is weak. Size tells how often a clone was seen (once, few, many) or the class of an expanded clone, and some rows leave it out.

TGTGCCAGCAGTGTTTTCACCGGACTAAGCTACACCTTC CASSVFTGLSYTF TRBJ1-2 TRBV2 . .
TGTGCCAGCAGCGGCAGGGTTGGAGCTTTCTTT CASSGRVGAFF TRBJ1-1 TRBV9 . .
TGTGCCAGCAGCCAACCGGGACTTACATACGAGCAGTACTTC CASSQPGLTYEQYF TRBJ2-7 TRBV4-2 . medium-sized
TGTGCCAGCAGACGGGAGCAGCTGATCACAGATACGCAGTATTTT CASRREQLITDTQYF TRBJ2-3 TRBV6-5 . .
TGTGCCAGTAGTACAGGGGGCTACGAGCAGTACTTC CASSTGGYEQYF TRBJ2-7 TRBV19 TRBD1 once
TGCGCCAGCAGTGAGAACCGGGGGGGAAGGGATGAGCAGTTCTTC CASSENRGGRDEQFF TRBJ2-1 TRBV10-2 TRBD2 .
TGTGCCACTAAATGGACTAGGGCAACCTACGAGCAGTACTTC CATKWTRATYEQYF TRBJ2-7 TRBV28 TRBD2 .
TGTGCCACCAGCGGGACTCCCGTCAACGAGCAGTACTTC CATSGTPVNEQYF TRBJ2-7 TRBV15 . .
TGTGCCAGCAGCTTACTGCTAGGCCCCTACGAGCAGTACTTC CASSLLLGPYEQYF TRBJ2-7 TRBV5-5 . .
TGTGCCAACCGGGGGGGCTATGGCTACACCTTC CANRGGYGYTF TRBJ1-2 TRBV28 . .
TGTGCCAGCTCACCGATACAGGGAACCGGAAACACCATATATTTT CASSPIQGTGNTIYF TRBJ1-3 TRBV18 . .
TGTGCCAGCAGTTACGTCAGGGGGAGCTATGGCTACACCTTC CASSYVRGSYGYTF TRBJ1-2 TRBV6-6 TRBD1 .
TGTGCCAGCAGTACCCCACTAGCGGGGGGGCGCAATGAGCAGTTCTTC CASSTPLAGGRNEQFF TRBJ2-1 TRBV28 TRBD2 .
TGTGCCGCGGCCCACACTGGAGGGGATGGCTACACCTTC CAAAHTGGDGYTF TRBJ1-2 TRBV6-1 . .
TGTGCCAGCAGTTACCAGGCGGGGTCACGAGAGACCCAGTACTTC CASSYQAGSRETQYF TRBJ2-5 TRBV6-6 . .